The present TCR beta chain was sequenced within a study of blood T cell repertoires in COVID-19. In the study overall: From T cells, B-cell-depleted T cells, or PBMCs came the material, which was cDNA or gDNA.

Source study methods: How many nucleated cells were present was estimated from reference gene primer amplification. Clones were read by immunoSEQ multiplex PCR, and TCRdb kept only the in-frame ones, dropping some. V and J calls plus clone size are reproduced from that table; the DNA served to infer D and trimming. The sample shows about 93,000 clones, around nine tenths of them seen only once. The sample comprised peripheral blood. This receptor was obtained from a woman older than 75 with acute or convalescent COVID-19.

CDR3 bases: TGCGCCAGCAGCCAGGACAGCGAGCAGTACTTC. Protein sequence: CASSQDSEQYF. The chain links TRBV4-1 to TRBJ2-7; a possible D gene is TRBD1 (6 bases). This CDR3 region has 11 residues. V lost 3 bases and J lost 6, with 6 bases in between. The germline gives CDR1 MGHRA, CDR2 YSYEKL.